The entry below gives a single T cell receptor beta chain sequence along with its context. Its target is unknown. This sample was taken from a study of Ad26.COV2.S vaccination and SARS-CoV-2 variants. TCRdb's table, derived via immunoSEQ multiplex PCR, lists solely in-frame clones and lacks some. This table has about 350,000 clones, around 89% appearing once. Germline loops: CDR1 SGDLS, CDR2 YYNGEE. This CDR3 spans 14 amino acids. V was trimmed by 5 bases and J by 5 bases, leaving 16 bases between them. Regarding treatment: some 20 received Ad26.COV2.S at low or high dose, single or two shots; 5 received placebo; per-sample allocation not given. The study sampled participants on day 63 after the first vaccine or placebo injection. Study results and limitations: It is possible that the TCR breadth and depth analyses underestimated the total T cell responses.

Sequencing used peripheral blood, obtained in a trial of Ad26.COV2.S vaccine versus placebo. The TCR originated in a person aged 18-60 years who received the Ad26.COV2.S COVID-19 vaccine or a placebo. J is TRBJ1-1 and V is TRBV9, with D hard to call. DNA of the CDR3: TGTGCCAGCAGTTACAACCCGGGTCGGACTGAAGCTTTCTTT. Encoded protein: CASSYNPGRTEAFF.